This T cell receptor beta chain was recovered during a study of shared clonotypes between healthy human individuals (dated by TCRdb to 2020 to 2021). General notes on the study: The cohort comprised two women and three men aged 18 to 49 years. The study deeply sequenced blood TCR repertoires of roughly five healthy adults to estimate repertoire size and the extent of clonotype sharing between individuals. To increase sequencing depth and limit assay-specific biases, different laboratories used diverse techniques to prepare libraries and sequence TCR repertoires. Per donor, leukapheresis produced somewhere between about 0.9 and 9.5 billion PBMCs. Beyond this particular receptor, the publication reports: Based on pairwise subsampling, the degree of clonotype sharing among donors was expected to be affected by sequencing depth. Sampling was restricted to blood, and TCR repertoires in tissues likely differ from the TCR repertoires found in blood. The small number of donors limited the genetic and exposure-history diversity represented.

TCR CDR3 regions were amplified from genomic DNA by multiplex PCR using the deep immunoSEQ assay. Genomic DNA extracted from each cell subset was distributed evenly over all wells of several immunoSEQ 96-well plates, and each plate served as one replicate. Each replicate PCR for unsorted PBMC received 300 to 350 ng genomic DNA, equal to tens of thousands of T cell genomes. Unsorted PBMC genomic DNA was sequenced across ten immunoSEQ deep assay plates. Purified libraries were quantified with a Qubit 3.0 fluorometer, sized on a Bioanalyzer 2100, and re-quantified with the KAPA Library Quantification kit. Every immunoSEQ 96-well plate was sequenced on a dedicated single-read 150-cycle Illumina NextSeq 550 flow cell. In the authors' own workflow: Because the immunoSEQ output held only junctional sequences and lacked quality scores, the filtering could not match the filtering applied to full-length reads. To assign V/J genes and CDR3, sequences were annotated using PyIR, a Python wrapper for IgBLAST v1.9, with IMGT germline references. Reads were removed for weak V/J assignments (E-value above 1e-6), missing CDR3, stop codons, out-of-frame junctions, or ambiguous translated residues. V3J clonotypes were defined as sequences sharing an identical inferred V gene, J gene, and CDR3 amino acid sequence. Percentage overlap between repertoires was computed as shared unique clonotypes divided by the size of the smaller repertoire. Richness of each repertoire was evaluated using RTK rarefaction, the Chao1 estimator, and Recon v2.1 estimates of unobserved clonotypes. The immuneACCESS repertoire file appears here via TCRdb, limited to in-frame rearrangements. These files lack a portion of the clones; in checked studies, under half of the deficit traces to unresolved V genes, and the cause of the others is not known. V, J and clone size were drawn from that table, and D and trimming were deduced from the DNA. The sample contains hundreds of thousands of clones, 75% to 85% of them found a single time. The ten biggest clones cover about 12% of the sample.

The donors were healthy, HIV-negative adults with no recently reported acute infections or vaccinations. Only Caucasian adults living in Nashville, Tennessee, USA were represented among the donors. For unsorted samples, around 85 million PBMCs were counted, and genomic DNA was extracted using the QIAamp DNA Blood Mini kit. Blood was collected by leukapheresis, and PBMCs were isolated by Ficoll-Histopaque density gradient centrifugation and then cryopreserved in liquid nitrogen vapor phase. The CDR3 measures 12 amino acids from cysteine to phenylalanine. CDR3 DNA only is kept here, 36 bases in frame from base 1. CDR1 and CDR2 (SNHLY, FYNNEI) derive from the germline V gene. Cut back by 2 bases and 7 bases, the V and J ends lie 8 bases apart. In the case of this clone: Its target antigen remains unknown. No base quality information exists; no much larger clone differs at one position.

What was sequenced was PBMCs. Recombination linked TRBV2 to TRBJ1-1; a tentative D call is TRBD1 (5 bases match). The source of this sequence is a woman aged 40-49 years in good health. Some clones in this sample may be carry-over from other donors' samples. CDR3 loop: CASSEQGLEAFF. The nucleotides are TGTGCCAGCAGTGAACAGGGTCTTGAAGCTTTCTTT.